This TCR beta chain is drawn from a study of cytomegalovirus exposure and HLA in healthy donors. Findings and caveats of the study: Another analysis was done later, and it associated 15,000 to 20,000 TCR beta sequences with HLA alleles at 0.05 false discovery rate. Analyses of presence and absence presupposed an approximately uniform sequencing depth across donors. Sequencing artifact likely explains a cluster of highly shared sequence variants.

As concerns this clone: The antigen remains undetermined.

The germline gives CDR1 PRHDT, CDR2 FYEKMQ (reference sequence). V was pared by 5 bases and J by 1 base, with 4 bases of the junction left unmatched. CDR3 length: 15 residues. PCR involved 60 Vbeta and 13 Jbeta primers. Authors' processing steps: A follow-up analysis tallied around 76 million unique TCR beta chains, about 11 million shared. The table came from immunoSEQ multiplex PCR; TCRdb's copy has only in-frame clones and leaves some out. From that table come the V and J calls and clone size; the DNA was used to work out D and trimming. This sample contains roughly 120,000 clones. Sequenced sample: PBMCs. This chain connects TRBV13 to TRBJ2-3; 9 bases align to TRBD2. This clonotype was sampled from a man aged 25-45 years in good health and CMV-seronegative. DNA for the CDR3: TGTGCCAGCAGCGACCCTAGCGGGGGCACAGATACGCAGTATTTT. The encoded protein is CASSDPSGGTDTQYF.